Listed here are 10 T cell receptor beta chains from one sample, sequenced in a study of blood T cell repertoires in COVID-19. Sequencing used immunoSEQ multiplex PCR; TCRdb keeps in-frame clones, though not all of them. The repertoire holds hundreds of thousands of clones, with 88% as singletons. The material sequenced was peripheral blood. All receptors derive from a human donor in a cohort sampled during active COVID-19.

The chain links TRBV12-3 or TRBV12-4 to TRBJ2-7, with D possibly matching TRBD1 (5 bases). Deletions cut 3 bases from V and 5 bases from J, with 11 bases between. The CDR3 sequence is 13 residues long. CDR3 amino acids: CASSFHQGNEQYF. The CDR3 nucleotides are TGTGCCAGCAGTTTTCACCAGGGTAACGAGCAGTACTTC.

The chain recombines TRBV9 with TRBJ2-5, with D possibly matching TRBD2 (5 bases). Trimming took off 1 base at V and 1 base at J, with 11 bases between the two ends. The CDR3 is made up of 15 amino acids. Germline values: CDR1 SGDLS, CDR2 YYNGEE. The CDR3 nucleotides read TGTGCCAGCAGCGTATCCTGGGAGCTCCAAGAGACCCAGTACTTC. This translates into CASSVSWELQETQYF. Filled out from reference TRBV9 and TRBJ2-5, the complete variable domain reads DSGVTQTPKHLITATGQRVTLRCSPRSGDLSVYWYQQSLDQGLQFLIQYYNGEERAKGNILERFSAQQFPDLHSELNLSSLELGDSALYFCASSVSWELQETQYFGPGTRLLVL.

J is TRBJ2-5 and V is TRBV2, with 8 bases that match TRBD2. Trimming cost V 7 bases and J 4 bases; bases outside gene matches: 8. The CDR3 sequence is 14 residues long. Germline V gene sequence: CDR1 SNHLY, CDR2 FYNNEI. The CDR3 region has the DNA TGTGCCAGCATCCCGGGACTAGACGGAGAGACCCAGTACTTC. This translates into CASIPGLDGETQYF.

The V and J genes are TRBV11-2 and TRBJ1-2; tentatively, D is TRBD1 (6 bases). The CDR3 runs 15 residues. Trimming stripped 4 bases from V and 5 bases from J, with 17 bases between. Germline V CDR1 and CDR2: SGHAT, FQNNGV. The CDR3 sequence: CASSSRLRGGYGYTF. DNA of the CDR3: TGTGCCAGCAGCTCCAGACTCAGAGGGGGTTATGGCTACACCTTC.

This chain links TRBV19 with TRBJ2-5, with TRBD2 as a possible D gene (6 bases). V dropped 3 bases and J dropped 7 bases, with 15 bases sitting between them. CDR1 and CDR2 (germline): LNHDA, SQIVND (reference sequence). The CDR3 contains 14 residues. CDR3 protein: CASSIGTAGGTQYF. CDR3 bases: TGTGCCAGTAGTATCGGGACTGCTGGGGGGACCCAGTACTTC.

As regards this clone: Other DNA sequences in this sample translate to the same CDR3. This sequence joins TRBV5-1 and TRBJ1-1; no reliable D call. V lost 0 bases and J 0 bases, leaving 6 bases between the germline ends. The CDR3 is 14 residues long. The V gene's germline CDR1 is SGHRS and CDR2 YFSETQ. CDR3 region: CASSLGHMNTEAFF. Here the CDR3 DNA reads TGCGCCAGCAGCTTGGGACACATGAACACTGAAGCTTTCTTT.

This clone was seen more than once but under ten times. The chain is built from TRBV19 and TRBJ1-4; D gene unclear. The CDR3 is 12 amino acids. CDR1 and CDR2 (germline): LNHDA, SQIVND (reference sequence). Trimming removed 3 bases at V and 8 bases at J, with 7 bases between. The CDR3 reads CASSMIAEKLFF. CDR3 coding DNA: TGTGCCAGTAGTATGATAGCGGAAAAACTGTTTTTT. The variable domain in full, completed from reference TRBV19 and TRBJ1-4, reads DGGITQSPKYLFRKEGQNVTLSCEQNLNHDAMYWYRQDPGQGLRLIYYSQIVNDFQKGDIAEGYSVSREKKESFPLTVTSAQKNPTAFYLCASSMIAEKLFFGSGTQLSVL.

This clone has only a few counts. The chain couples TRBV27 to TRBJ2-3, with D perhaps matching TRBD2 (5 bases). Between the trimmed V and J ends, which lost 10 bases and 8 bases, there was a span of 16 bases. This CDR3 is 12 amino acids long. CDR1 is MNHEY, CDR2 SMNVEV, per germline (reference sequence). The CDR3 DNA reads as TGTGCCATCGCTGCTAGCACTGGTACGCAGTATTTT. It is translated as CAIAASTGTQYF.

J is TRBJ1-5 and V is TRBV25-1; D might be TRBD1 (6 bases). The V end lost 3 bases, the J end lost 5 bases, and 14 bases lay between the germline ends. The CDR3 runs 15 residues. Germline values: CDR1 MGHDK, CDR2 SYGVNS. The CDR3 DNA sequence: TGTGCCAGCAGTGATCTCAAACAGGGTGATCAGCCCCAGCATTTT. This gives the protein CASSDLKQGDQPQHF.

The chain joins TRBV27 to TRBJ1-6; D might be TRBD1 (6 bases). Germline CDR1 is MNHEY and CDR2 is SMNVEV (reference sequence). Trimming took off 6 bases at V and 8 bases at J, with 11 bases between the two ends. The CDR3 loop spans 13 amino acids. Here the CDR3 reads CASSWDMDSPLHF. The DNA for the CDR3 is TGTGCCAGCAGCTGGGACATGGATTCACCCCTCCACTTT.